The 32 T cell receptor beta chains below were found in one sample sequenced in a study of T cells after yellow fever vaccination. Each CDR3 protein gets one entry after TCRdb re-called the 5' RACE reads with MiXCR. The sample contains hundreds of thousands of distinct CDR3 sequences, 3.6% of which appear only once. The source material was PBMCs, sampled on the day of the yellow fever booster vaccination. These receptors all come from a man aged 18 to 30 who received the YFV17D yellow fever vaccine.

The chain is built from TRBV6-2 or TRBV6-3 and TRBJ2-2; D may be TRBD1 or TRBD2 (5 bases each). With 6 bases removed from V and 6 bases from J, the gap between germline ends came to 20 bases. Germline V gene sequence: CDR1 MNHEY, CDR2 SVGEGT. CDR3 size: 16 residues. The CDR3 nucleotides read TGTGCCAGCAGCCGTAGGGACCGGCCTAATCCCGGGGAGCTGTTTTTT. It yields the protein CASSRRDRPNPGELFF.

The CDR3 region is CASSLPVDTEGWDIQYF. Here the CDR3 DNA reads TGTGCCAGCAGCCTCCCGGTGGATACCGAGGGATGGGACATTCAGTACTTC. The genes are TRBV7-9 and TRBJ2-4; possible D gene TRBD2, 5 bases. This CDR3 has 17 residues. Trimming cost V 5 bases and J 8 bases, with 25 bases left between them. Germline V lookup: CDR1 SEHNR, CDR2 FQNEAQ (reference sequence).

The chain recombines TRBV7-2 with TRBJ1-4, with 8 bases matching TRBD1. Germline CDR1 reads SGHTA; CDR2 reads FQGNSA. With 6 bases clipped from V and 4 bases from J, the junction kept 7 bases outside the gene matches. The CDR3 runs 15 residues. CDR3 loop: CASSSTGAINEKLFF. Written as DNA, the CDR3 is TGTGCCAGCAGTTCGACAGGGGCAATTAATGAAAAACTGTTTTTT.

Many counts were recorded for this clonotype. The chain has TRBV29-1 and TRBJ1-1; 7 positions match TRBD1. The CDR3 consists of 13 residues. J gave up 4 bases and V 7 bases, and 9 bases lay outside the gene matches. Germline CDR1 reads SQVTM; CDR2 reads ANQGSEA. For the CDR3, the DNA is TGCAGCGGTTACAGGGGAGGGAGCACTGAAGCTTTCTTT. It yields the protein CSGYRGGSTEAFF.

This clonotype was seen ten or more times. The CDR3 sequence is CASSQASTGRYSPLHF. Written as DNA, the CDR3 is TGTGCCAGCAGCCAAGCGAGTACAGGAAGATATTCACCCCTCCACTTT. This rearrangement joins TRBV4-2 to TRBJ1-6; the D gene is possibly TRBD1 (5 bases). CDR1 is LGHNA and CDR2 is YNFKEQ in the germline V gene. There are 16 residues in the CDR3. Trimming took 1 base from V and 8 from J, leaving 15 bases between them.

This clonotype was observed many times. The DNA of the CDR3 is TGTGCCAGCAGTCTCCAGGGTACGGTCGAGACCCAGTACTTC. This codes for CASSLQGTVETQYF. V gene TRBV27 combines with J gene TRBJ2-5; D is possibly TRBD1 (5 bases). Deletions cut 5 bases from V and 5 bases from J, with 15 bases between. This CDR3 spans 14 amino acids. Looked up from germline, CDR1 is MNHEY and CDR2 is SMNVEV (reference sequence).

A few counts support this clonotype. This CDR3 reads CASSRGEDTGELFF. DNA for the CDR3: TGTGCCAGTAGTAGAGGGGAAGACACCGGGGAGCTGTTTTTT. The chain recombines TRBV19 with TRBJ2-2; D is possibly TRBD1 or TRBD2 (5 bases each). The CDR3 extends over 14 amino acids. Germline loops: CDR1 LNHDA, CDR2 SQIVND (reference sequence). The ends were cut back, 4 bases at V and 3 bases at J, with 9 bases in the middle.

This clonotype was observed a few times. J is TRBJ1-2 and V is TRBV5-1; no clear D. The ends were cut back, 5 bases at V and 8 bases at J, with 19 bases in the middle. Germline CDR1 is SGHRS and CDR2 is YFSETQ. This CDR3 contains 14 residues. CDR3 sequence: CASSLENPRGGYTF. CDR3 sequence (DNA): TGCGCCAGCAGTTTAGAAAACCCGAGAGGCGGCTACACCTTC.

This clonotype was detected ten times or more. Written as DNA, the CDR3 is TGTGCCAGCAGTTTATTCCAGGGGGTCTATGGCTACACCTTC. It is translated as CASSLFQGVYGYTF. The chain has TRBV12-3 or TRBV12-4 and TRBJ1-2; TRBD1 matches 7 bases. The J segment lost 4 bases and the V segment lost 2 bases, leaving 4 bases of the junction unmatched. CDR3 length equals 14 residues.

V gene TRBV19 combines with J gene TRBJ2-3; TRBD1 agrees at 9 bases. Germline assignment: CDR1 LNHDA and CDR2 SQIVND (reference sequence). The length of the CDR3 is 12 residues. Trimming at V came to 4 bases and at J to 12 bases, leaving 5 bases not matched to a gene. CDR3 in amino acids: CASSTRTGAQYF. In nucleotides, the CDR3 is TGTGCCAGTAGTACTCGGACAGGGGCTCAGTATTTT. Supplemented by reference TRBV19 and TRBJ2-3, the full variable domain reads DGGITQSPKYLFRKEGQNVTLSCEQNLNHDAMYWYRQDPGQGLRLIYYSQIVNDFQKGDIAEGYSVSREKKESFPLTVTSAQKNPTAFYLCASSTRTGAQYFGPGTRLTVL.

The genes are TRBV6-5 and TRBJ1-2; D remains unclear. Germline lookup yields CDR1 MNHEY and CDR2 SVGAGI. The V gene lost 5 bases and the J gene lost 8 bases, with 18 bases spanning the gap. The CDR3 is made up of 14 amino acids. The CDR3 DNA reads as TGTGCCAGCAGTCCAATACACCTCCCTGCGGGCTACACCTTC. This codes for CASSPIHLPAGYTF.

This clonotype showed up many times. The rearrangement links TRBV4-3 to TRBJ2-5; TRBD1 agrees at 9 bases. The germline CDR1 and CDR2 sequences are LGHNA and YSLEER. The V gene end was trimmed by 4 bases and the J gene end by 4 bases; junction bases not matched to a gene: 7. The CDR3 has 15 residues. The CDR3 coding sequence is TGCGCCAGCAGCCTTGAACCGGGACAGGGAGAGACCCAGTACTTC. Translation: CASSLEPGQGETQYF.

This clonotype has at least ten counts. The CDR3 sequence: CASSHLTVVSYEQYF. The CDR3 bases are TGTGCCAGCAGCCACCTGACGGTGGTCTCCTACGAGCAGTACTTC. This chain connects TRBV3-1 to TRBJ2-7; D is unresolved. The CDR3 is made up of 15 amino acids. CDR1 is LGHDT and CDR2 is YNNKEL in the germline V gene (reference sequence). V shed 3 bases and J shed 0 bases, with 12 bases lying between them.

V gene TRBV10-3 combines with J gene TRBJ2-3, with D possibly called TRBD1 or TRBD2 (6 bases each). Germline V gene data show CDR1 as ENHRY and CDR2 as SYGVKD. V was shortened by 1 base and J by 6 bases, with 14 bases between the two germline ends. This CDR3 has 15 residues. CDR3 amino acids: CAISELGGHGDTQYF. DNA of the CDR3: TGTGCCATCAGTGAGTTAGGGGGGCACGGGGATACGCAGTATTTT.

The CDR3 DNA sequence: TGTGCCAGCGATCCCCGTAGCTCTGGGGCCAACGTCCTGACTTTC. Its protein product is CASDPRSSGANVLTF. The rearrangement links TRBV7-9 to TRBJ2-6; no clear D gene. CDR3 size: 15 residues. The V end lost 8 bases, the J end lost 0 bases, and 11 bases lay between the germline ends. CDR1 is SEHNR, CDR2 FQNEAQ, per germline (reference sequence).

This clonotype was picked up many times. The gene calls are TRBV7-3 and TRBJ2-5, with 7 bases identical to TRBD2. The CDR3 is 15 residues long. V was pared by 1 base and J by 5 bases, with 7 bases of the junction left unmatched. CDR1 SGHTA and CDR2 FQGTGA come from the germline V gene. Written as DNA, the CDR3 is TGTGCCAGCAGCTTAAAGGGCAGGGAGGGGGAGACCCAGTACTTC. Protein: CASSLKGREGETQYF. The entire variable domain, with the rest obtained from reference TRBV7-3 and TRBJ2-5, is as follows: GAGVSQTPSNKVTEKGKYVELRCDPISGHTALYWYRQSLGQGPEFLIYFQGTGAADDSGLPNDRFFAVRPEGSVSTLKIQRTERGDSAVYLCASSLKGREGETQYFGPGTRLLVL.

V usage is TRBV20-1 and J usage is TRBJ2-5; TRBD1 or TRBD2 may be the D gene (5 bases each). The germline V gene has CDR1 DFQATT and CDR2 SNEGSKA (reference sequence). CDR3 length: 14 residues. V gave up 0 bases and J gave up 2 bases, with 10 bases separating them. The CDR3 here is CSAREPGRQETQYF. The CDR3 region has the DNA TGCAGTGCTAGAGAACCGGGACGGCAAGAGACCCAGTACTTC.

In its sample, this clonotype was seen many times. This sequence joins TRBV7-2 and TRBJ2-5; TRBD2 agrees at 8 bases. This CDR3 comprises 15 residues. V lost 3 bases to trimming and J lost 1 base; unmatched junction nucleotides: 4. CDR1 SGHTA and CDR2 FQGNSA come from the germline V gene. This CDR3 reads CASSFDSGAQETQYF. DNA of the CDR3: TGTGCCAGCAGCTTCGATAGCGGGGCCCAAGAGACCCAGTACTTC.

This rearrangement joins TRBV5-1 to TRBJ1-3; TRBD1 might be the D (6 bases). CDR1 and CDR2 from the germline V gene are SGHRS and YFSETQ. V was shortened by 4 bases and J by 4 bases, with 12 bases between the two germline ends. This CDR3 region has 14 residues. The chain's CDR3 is CASSRDNSGNTIYF. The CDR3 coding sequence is TGCGCCAGCAGCCGGGACAACTCAGGAAACACCATATATTTT.

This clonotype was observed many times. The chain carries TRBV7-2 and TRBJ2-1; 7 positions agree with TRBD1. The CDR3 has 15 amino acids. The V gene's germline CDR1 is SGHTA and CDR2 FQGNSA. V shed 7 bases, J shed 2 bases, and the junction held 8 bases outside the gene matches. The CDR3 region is CASTRGDSTYNEQFF. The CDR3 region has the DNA TGTGCCAGCACCCGTGGGGACAGTACCTACAATGAGCAGTTCTTC.

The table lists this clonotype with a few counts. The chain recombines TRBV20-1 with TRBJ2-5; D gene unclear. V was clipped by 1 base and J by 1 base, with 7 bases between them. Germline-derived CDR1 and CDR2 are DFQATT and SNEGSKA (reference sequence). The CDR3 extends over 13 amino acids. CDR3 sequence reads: CSARVWGQETQYF. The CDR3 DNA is TGCAGTGCTAGAGTCTGGGGCCAAGAGACCCAGTACTTC.

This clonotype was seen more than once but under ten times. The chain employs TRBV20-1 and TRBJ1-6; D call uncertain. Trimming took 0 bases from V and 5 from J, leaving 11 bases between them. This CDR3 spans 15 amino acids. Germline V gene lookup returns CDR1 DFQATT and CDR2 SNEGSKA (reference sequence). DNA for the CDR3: TGCAGTGCTAGAGATAGGAGACGGAATAATTCACCCCTCCACTTT. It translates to CSARDRRRNNSPLHF.

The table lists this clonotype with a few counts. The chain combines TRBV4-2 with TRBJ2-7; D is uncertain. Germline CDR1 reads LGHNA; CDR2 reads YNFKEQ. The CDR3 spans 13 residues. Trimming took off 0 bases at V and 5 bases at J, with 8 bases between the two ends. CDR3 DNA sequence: TGTGCCAGCAGCCAAGATCTGAGGAACGAGCAGTACGTC. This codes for CASSQDLRNEQYV.

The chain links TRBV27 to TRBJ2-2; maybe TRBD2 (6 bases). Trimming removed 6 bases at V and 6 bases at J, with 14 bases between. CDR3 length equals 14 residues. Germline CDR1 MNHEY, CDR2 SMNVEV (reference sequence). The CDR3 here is CASRRGSQAGELFF. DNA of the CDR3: TGTGCCAGCAGGCGGGGTAGCCAGGCCGGGGAGCTGTTTTTT.

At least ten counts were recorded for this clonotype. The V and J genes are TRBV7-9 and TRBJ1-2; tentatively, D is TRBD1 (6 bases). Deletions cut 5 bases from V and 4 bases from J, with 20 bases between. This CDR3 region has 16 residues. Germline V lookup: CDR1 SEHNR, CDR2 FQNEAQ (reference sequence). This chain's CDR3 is CASSPIDLDRSYGYTF. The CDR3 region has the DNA TGTGCCAGCAGCCCGATTGACCTTGACAGGAGCTATGGCTACACCTTC. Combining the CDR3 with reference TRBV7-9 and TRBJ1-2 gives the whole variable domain DTGVSQNPRHKITKRGQNVTFRCDPISEHNRLYWYRQTLGQGPEFLTYFQNEAQLEKSRLLSDRFSAERPKGSFSTLEIQRTEQGDSAMYLCASSPIDLDRSYGYTFGSGTRLTVV.

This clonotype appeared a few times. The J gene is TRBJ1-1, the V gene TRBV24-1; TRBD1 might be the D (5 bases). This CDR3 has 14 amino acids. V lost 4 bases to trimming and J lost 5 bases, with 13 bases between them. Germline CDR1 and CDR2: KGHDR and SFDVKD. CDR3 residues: CATSEAGRETEAFF. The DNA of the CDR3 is TGTGCCACCAGTGAAGCGGGACGGGAAACTGAAGCTTTCTTT.

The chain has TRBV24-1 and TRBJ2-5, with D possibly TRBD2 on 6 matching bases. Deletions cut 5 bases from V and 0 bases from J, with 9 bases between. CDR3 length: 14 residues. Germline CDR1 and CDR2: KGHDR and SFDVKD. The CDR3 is CATSVGGDQETQYF. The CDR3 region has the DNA TGTGCCACCAGTGTTGGCGGGGACCAAGAGACCCAGTACTTC.

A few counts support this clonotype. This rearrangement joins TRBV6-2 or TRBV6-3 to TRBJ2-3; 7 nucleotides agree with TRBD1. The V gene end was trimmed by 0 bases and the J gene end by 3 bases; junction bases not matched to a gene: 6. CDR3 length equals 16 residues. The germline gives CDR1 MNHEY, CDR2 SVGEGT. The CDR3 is CASSYSRPRGTDTQYF. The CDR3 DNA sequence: TGTGCCAGCAGTTACTCGAGGCCCAGGGGGACAGATACGCAGTATTTT.

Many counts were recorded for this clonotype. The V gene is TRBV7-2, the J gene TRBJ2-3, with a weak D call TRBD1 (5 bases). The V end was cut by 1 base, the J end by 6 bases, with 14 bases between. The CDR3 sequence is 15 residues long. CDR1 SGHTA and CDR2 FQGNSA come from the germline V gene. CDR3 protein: CASSLGTPGLDTQYF. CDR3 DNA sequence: TGTGCCAGCAGCTTAGGGACCCCAGGGCTGGATACGCAGTATTTT.

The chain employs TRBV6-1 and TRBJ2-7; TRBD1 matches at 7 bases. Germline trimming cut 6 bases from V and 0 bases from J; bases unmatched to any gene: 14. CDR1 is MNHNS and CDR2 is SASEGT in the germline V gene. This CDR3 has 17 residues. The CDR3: CASSRGGRAAPSYEQYV. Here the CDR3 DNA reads TGTGCCAGCAGCCGAGGGGGCCGGGCCGCCCCCTCCTACGAGCAGTACGTC.

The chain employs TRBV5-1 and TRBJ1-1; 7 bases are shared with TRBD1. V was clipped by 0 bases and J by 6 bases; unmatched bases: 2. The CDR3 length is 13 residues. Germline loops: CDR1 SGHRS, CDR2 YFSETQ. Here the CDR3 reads CASSLGQGAEAFF. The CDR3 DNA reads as TGCGCCAGCAGCTTGGGACAGGGCGCTGAAGCTTTCTTT. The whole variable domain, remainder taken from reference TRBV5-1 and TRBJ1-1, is KAGVTQTPRYLIKTRGQQVTLSCSPISGHRSVSWYQQTPGQGLQFLFEYFSETQRNKGNFPGRFSGRQFSNSRSEMNVSTLELGDSALYLCASSLGQGAEAFFGQGTRLTVV.

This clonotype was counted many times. Here the CDR3 DNA reads TGTGCCAGCAGTAGAGCGGGGCGGGGTGAGCAGTTCTTC. It is translated as CASSRAGRGEQFF. The gene calls are TRBV6-2 or TRBV6-3 and TRBJ2-1; 7 nucleotides align to TRBD2. Germline V gene sequence: CDR1 MNHEY, CDR2 SVGEGT. V lost 5 bases to trimming and J lost 9 bases; unmatched junction nucleotides: 7. This CDR3 has 13 residues.